Given below is one TCR beta chain in context. Its specificity is unknown. The data originate from a study of neoadjuvant nivolumab and ipilimumab in lung cancer. Study results and caveats: Only two of four nivolumab-treated tumors gained richness and clonality by surgery. Pretherapy blood TCR richness correlated positively with resected tumor richness.

This CDR3 is built from 12 residues. Germline V lookup: CDR1 MNHNS, CDR2 SASEGT. Trimming shortened V by 6 bases and J by 2 bases, and 7 bases separated the two germline ends. Data came from immunoSEQ multiplex PCR; TCRdb stores just in-frame clones and leaves some out. Of roughly 32,000 clones in the sample, approximately 92% are singletons; the top ten hold 2% to 2.5%. The V call is TRBV6-1, the J call TRBJ1-1, with D hard to call. This specimen consisted of peripheral blood, obtained after neoadjuvant nivolumab, alone or with ipilimumab, at or shortly before surgery. This sequence was found in an adult with non-small cell lung cancer. The CDR3 region is CASRVVNTEAFF. Here the CDR3 DNA reads TGTGCCAGCAGGGTGGTCAACACTGAAGCTTTCTTT.